This entry concerns a single T cell receptor (beta chain). This CDR3 comprises 14 residues. Germline V gives CDR1 MNHEY, CDR2 SVGAGI. Trimming took 4 bases from V and 0 from J; bases not matched to a gene: 0. This specimen comes from a study of blood T cell repertoires in COVID-19. Across the whole study: Acute and convalescent COVID-19 samples came from the United States, Italy and Spain. PBMCs, B-cell-depleted T cells, or T cells were the source of the cDNA or gDNA that made up the material.

Study processing details: Estimation of nucleated cell counts was performed using reference gene primer amplification. Repertoires were generated with immunoSEQ multiplex PCR, while TCRdb's copy carries only in-frame clones and drops some. D and trimming come from the DNA, and the V and J calls and clone size come from that table. The top ten hold about 52% of the sample, which has more than 25,000 clones, about 91% seen once. This TCR was recovered from a human donor with acute or convalescent COVID-19. The donor label of this sample is uncertain. Sequenced: peripheral blood. V usage is TRBV6-5 and J usage is TRBJ1-3; 7 bases map to TRBD1. The CDR3 bases are TGTGCCAGCAGTTCAGGGGGCTCTGGAAACACCATATATTTT. Its protein is CASSSGGSGNTIYF.